This TCR beta chain originates from a study of early T cells in non-severe SARS-CoV-2 infection. Study in general: Sequenced bulk RNA came from whole blood that was unsorted, and chains were unpaired.

The germline CDR1 and CDR2 sequences are MDHEN and SYDVKM. There are 14 residues in the CDR3. With 4 bases clipped from V and 0 bases from J, the junction kept 0 bases outside the gene matches. Study observations and caveats: Sequences matched to VDJdb favored anti-spike CD8 responses, while private and CD4 specificities were missed.

Researchers attached unique molecular identifiers to individual cDNA molecules. TCRdb recomputed calls from the 5' RACE reads with MiXCR, one row per CDR3 protein. The sample has some 60,000 distinct CDR3 sequences; over 7.5% are singletons. With respect to this clonotype: Its target is unknown.

Specimen: whole blood. The TCR comes from an adult who was a healthcare worker with PCR-confirmed SARS-CoV-2 infection or an uninfected control (not recorded which). J is TRBJ2-3 and V is TRBV28; the match to TRBD2 covers 8 bases. CDR3 in amino acids: CASSSSGSTDTQYF. The CDR3 bases are TGTGCCAGCAGTTCTAGCGGGAGCACAGATACGCAGTATTTT. Full variable domain (remainder filled in from reference TRBV28 and TRBJ2-3): DVKVTQSSRYLVKRTGEKVFLECVQDMDHENMFWYRQDPGLGLRLIYFSYDVKMKEKGDIPEGYSVSREKKERFSLILESASTNQTSMYLCASSSSGSTDTQYFGPGTRLTVL.